This T cell receptor beta chain was recorded in a study of low-dose radiotherapy and immunotherapy resistance in tumors. Looking at the study overall: With 1 Gy per fraction every two weeks, Cohort 2 accumulated 13 Gy across 26 weeks.

This clonotype was seen at least ten times. Germline V gene sequence: CDR1 LGHNA, CDR2 YNFKEQ. Trimming left V 1 base short and J 0 bases short, with 6 bases between. This CDR3 region has 14 residues. Specified time point: before trial treatment. Those eligible were patients bearing advanced solid tumors lacking tumor-infiltrating lymphocytes. TRAV- and TRBV-specific primers were used for first-strand cDNA, which covered alpha and beta chains. The TCRs were subjected to amplification over around 18 PCR cycles employing a constant-region primer in conjunction with a V-primer adapter. TCRdb passed the reads through MiXCR, listing each CDR3 protein once. The sample lists 64,000 or so distinct CDR3 sequences; about 25% were seen once.

The rearrangement joins TRBV4-2 to TRBJ1-2; D is unclear. Here the sequenced sample was PBMCs, taken before treatment. The sequence came from a male donor with rectosigmoid adenocarcinoma. This CDR3 reads CASSQGESNYGYTF. CDR3 DNA: TGTGCCAGCAGCCAAGGGGAATCTAACTATGGCTACACCTTC.